These 16 T cell receptor beta chains originate from one sample sequenced in a study of T cell repertoires in cytomegalovirus infection. In TCRdb, the reads were re-called with MiXCR into one record per CDR3 protein. The table has roughly 860,000 distinct CDR3 sequences, over 25% seen once; the top ten hold over 10%. No antigen has been assigned to these receptors. The sequencing here drew on cultured CD8+ T cells from PBMCs, taken from culture after CMV antigen stimulation. These receptors were collected from a human donor in good health (CMV status not recorded). Some clones in this sample may be carry-over from other donors' samples.

This clonotype was picked up many times. This chain uses TRBV10-3 with TRBJ2-3; TRBD1 is a possible D gene (6 bases). CDR3 length equals 14 residues. Germline CDR1 is ENHRY and CDR2 is SYGVKD. Trimming left V 10 bases short and J 2 bases short, with 16 bases between. The CDR3 sequence is CATAEGGYTDTQYF. DNA for the CDR3: TGTGCCACCGCCGAAGGGGGATACACAGATACGCAGTATTTT.

The chain carries TRBV7-9 and TRBJ2-3, with a possible D match to TRBD1 (6 bases). The CDR3 runs 14 residues. Germline-derived CDR1 and CDR2 are SEHNR and FQNEAQ (reference sequence). The germline V and J ends were trimmed by 7 bases and 6 bases, with 17 bases remaining between them. The CDR3 here is CASTQGGGRDTQYF. CDR3 coding DNA: TGTGCCAGCACTCAAGGTGGGGGCCGGGATACGCAGTATTTT.

This clonotype has a count of ten or more. This chain links TRBV7-2 with TRBJ2-7; 7 bases align to TRBD2. The CDR3 is made up of 18 amino acids. V lost 0 bases, J lost 0 bases, and 11 bases stayed unmatched. CDR1 and CDR2 (germline): SGHTA, FQGNSA. Here the CDR3 reads CASSLAPPPSGYSYEQYF. The DNA of the CDR3 is TGTGCCAGCAGCTTAGCCCCTCCTCCTAGCGGCTACTCCTACGAGCAGTACTTC.

The V call is TRBV28, the J call TRBJ2-1; D is perhaps TRBD1 or TRBD2 (6 bases each). Trimming removed 3 bases from V and 1 base from J, with 19 bases in between. CDR3 length: 18 amino acids. CDR1 and CDR2 from the germline V gene are MDHEN and SYDVKM. The CDR3 region is CASSFGGSGGRSYNEQFF. For the CDR3, the DNA is TGTGCCAGCAGTTTTGGGGGCTCTGGGGGGAGGTCCTACAATGAGCAGTTCTTC.

A single count supports this clonotype. The V call is TRBV10-2, the J call TRBJ2-1; TRBD2 matches 8 bases. The CDR3 runs 15 residues. V gave up 3 bases and J gave up 6 bases; unmatched junction bases: 7. Germline V gene sequence: CDR1 WSHSY, CDR2 SAAADI. Here the CDR3 reads CASSESAGGRNEQFF. CDR3 coding DNA: TGCGCCAGCAGTGAATCGGCGGGGGGCCGCAATGAGCAGTTCTTC.

This clonotype has more than one count but fewer than ten. The chain recombines TRBV19 with TRBJ1-6, with 9 bases matching TRBD1. Per the germline V gene, CDR1 is LNHDA and CDR2 is SQIVND (reference sequence). The V segment lost 5 bases and the J segment 5 bases; nucleotides outside the gene matches: 10. This CDR3 has 17 amino acids. The CDR3 DNA sequence: TGTGCCAGTAGTCTGGACAGGGGTGAGGGACATAATTCACCCCTCCACTTT. Translated, it gives CASSLDRGEGHNSPLHF.

The genes are TRBV7-9 and TRBJ1-6; D gene uncertain. This CDR3 has 14 amino acids. V lost 10 bases and J 7 bases, leaving 17 bases between the germline ends. Germline V lookup: CDR1 SEHNR, CDR2 FQNEAQ (reference sequence). CDR3 nucleotide sequence: TGTGCCACCACCACTGACGTGCGAAATTCACCCCTCCACTTT. It yields the protein CATTTDVRNSPLHF. The whole variable domain, remainder taken from reference TRBV7-9 and TRBJ1-6, is DTGVSQNPRHKITKRGQNVTFRCDPISEHNRLYWYRQTLGQGPEFLTYFQNEAQLEKSRLLSDRFSAERPKGSFSTLEIQRTEQGDSAMYLCATTTDVRNSPLHFGNGTRLTVT.

In its sample, this clonotype was seen a few times. J is TRBJ2-1 and V is TRBV9; possible D gene TRBD1, 5 bases. Germline CDR1 reads SGDLS; CDR2 reads YYNGEE. Trimming left V 0 bases short and J 0 bases short, with 7 bases between. The CDR3 totals 15 residues. CDR3 nucleotides: TGTGCCAGCAGCGTAGACAGGAGCTCCTACAATGAGCAGTTCTTC. Its translation is CASSVDRSSYNEQFF.

A few counts support this clonotype. This chain connects TRBV24-1 to TRBJ1-5, with 9 positions matching TRBD1. J lost 4 bases, V lost 4 bases, and 7 bases had no gene match. Germline CDR1 KGHDR, CDR2 SFDVKD. This CDR3 contains 16 residues. The CDR3 bases are TGTGCCACCAGTGACCGGGACAGGGCGAAAAATCAGCCCCAGCATTTT. Translation gives CATSDRDRAKNQPQHF.

This clonotype has only a few counts. The J gene is TRBJ1-1, the V gene TRBV4-1; D unclear. Trimming took off 0 bases at V and 4 bases at J, with 18 bases between the two ends. The CDR3 runs 17 residues. Germline-derived CDR1 and CDR2 are MGHRA and YSYEKL. CDR3 in amino acids: CASSQDLYAGPATEAFF. The CDR3 nucleotides are TGCGCCAGCAGCCAAGATCTGTACGCAGGACCCGCCACTGAAGCTTTCTTT.

This sequence joins TRBV6-5 and TRBJ2-5; TRBD2 matches 8 bases. V lost 1 base to trimming and J lost 3 bases; unmatched junction nucleotides: 7. Germline CDR1 MNHEY, CDR2 SVGAGI. The CDR3 has 16 residues. CDR3 sequence: CASSYFAGGPEETQYF. The CDR3 nucleotides read TGTGCCAGCAGTTACTTTGCGGGGGGCCCGGAAGAGACCCAGTACTTC.

This clonotype was seen only a few times. The chain recombines TRBV6-6 with TRBJ2-7; D is perhaps TRBD1 (6 bases). The V end was cut by 11 bases, the J end by 5 bases, with 22 bases between. The V gene's germline CDR1 is MNHNY and CDR2 SVGAGI (reference sequence). The CDR3 loop spans 14 amino acids. CDR3 loop: CALGGESPRDEQYF. The CDR3 nucleotides read TGTGCCCTAGGGGGAGAATCCCCGAGGGACGAGCAGTACTTC.

The CDR3 DNA reads TGTGCCAGCAGCCATTCAAGCACAGATACGCAGTATTTT. It encodes CASSHSSTDTQYF. The chain recombines TRBV6-4 with TRBJ2-3; no clear D. Germline CDR1 reads MRHNA; CDR2 reads SNTAGT. The CDR3 contains 13 residues. Between the trimmed V and J ends, which lost 6 bases and 0 bases, there was a span of 7 bases.

This sequence joins TRBV6-1 and TRBJ2-1, with 9 positions matching TRBD2. Germline loops: CDR1 MNHNS, CDR2 SASEGT. The CDR3 consists of 17 residues. Trimming at V came to 0 bases and at J to 5 bases, leaving 8 bases not matched to a gene. The CDR3 nucleotides read TGTGCCAGCAGTGAAGCGACCGCGGGGGGGTTGAACAATGAGCAGTTCTTC. It codes for CASSEATAGGLNNEQFF.

This chain joins TRBV2 and TRBJ1-6; TRBD1 might be the D (5 bases). Germline V gene lookup returns CDR1 SNHLY and CDR2 FYNNEI. The V end was cut by 10 bases, the J end by 10 bases, with 14 bases between. The CDR3 extends over 12 amino acids. CDR3 in amino acids: CAKQQGASPLHF. Written as DNA, the CDR3 is TGTGCCAAACAGCAAGGGGCATCACCCCTCCACTTT.

The gene calls are TRBV6-2 or TRBV6-3 and TRBJ2-1; possibly TRBD2 for D (5 bases). Trimming removed 5 bases at V and 0 bases at J, with 14 bases between. The CDR3 has 16 residues. The germline CDR1 and CDR2 sequences are MNHEY and SVGEGT. CDR3 in amino acids: CASSDWTGSSYNEQFF. The CDR3 bases are TGTGCCAGCAGTGATTGGACGGGGAGCTCCTACAATGAGCAGTTCTTC.